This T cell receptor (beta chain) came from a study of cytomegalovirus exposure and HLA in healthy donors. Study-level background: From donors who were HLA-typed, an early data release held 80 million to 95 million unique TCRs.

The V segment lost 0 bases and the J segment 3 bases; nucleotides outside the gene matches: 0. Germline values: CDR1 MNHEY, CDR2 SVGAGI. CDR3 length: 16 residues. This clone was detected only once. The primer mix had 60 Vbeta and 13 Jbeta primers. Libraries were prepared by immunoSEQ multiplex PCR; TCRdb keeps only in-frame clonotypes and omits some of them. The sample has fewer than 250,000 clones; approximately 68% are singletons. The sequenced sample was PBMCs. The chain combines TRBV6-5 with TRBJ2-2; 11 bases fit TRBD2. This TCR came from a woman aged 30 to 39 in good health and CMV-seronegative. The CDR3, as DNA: TGTGCCAGCAGTTACTCGGGACTAGCGGACACCGGGGAGCTGTTTTTT. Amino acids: CASSYSGLADTGELFF.